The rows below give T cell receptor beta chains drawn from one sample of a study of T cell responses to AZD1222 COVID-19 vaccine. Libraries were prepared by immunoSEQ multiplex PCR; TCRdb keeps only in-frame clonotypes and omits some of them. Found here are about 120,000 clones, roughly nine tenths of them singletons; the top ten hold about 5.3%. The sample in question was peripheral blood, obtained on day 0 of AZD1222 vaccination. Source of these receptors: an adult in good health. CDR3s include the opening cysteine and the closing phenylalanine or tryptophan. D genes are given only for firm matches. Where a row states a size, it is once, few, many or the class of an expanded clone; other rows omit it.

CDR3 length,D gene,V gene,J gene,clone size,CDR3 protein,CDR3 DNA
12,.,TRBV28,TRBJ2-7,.,CASKDSPYEQYF,TGTGCCAGCAAGGACAGTCCCTACGAGCAGTACTTC
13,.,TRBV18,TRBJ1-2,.,CASSPKTFLGYTF,TGTGCCAGCTCACCCAAGACCTTCCTAGGCTACACCTTC
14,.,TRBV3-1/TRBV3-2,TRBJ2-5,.,CASSQVNSQETQYF,TGTGCCAGCAGCCAAGTTAACAGCCAAGAGACCCAGTACTTC
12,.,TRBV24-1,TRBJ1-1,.,CATASAGGAAFF,TGTGCCACCGCCTCGGCCGGGGGGGCAGCTTTCTTT
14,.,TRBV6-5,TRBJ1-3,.,CASSYGGPGNTIYF,TGTGCCAGCAGTTACGGGGGTCCGGGGAACACCATATATTTT
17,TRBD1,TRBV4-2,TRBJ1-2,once,CASSQDPLDRGDNGYTF,TGTGCCAGCAGCCAAGATCCTCTGGACAGGGGAGACAATGGCTACACCTTC
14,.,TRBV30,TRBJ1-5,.,CAWKVQGPNQPQHF,TGTGCCTGGAAGGTCCAGGGACCCAATCAGCCCCAGCATTTT
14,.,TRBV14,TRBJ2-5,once,CASSQLEGMGTQYF,TGTGCCAGCAGCCAATTGGAGGGGATGGGGACCCAGTACTTC
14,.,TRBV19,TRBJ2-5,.,CASSRQSPQETQYF,TGTGCCAGTAGTCGACAGTCTCCCCAAGAGACCCAGTACTTC
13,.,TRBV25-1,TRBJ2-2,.,CASSPGVTGELFF,TGTGCCAGCAGTCCCGGCGTGACCGGGGAGCTGTTTTTT
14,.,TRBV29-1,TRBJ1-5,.,CSAAQGMSNQPQHF,TGCAGCGCAGCACAGGGTATGAGCAATCAGCCCCAGCATTTT
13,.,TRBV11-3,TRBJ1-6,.,CASSLAMETPLHF,TGTGCCAGCAGCTTAGCTATGGAAACACCCCTCCACTTT
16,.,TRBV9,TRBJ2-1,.,CASSVEVFGSTNEQFF,TGTGCCAGCAGCGTAGAGGTATTCGGGAGTACCAATGAGCAGTTCTTC
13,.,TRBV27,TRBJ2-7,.,CASRTEWGYEQYF,TGTGCCAGCAGGACTGAGTGGGGTTACGAGCAGTACTTC
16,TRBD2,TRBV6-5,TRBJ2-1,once,CASSYSTSGAYNEQFF,TGTGCCAGCAGTTACTCGACTAGCGGAGCCTACAATGAGCAGTTCTTC
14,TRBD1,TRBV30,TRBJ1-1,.,CAWRAGTGWTEAFF,TGTGCCTGGAGGGCCGGGACAGGGTGGACTGAAGCTTTCTTT
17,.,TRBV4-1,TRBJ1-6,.,CASSQVTEVGEGSPLHF,TGCGCCAGCAGCCAAGTTACGGAGGTTGGTGAAGGTTCACCCCTCCACTTT
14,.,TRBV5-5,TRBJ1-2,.,CASSRQQGLYGYTF,TGTGCCAGCAGCCGACAACAGGGTTTATATGGCTACACCTTC
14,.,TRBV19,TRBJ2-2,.,CAGRRSPNTGELFF,TGTGCCGGCCGAAGGAGCCCGAACACCGGGGAGCTGTTTTTT
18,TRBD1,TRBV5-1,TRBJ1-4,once,CASSWAQGALGRSEKLFF,TGCGCCAGCAGCTGGGCCCAGGGGGCGTTGGGTCGAAGTGAAAAACTGTTTTTT
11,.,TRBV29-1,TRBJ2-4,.,CSVEDLNIQYF,TGCAGCGTTGAAGATCTCAACATTCAGTACTTC
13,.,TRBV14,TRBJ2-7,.,CASSHLDSYEQYF,TGTGCCAGCAGCCACTTAGACTCCTACGAGCAGTACTTC
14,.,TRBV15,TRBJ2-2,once,CAGRDGQNTGELFF,TGTGCCGGAAGGGACGGGCAAAACACCGGGGAGCTGTTTTTT
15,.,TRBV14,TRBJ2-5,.,CASSQVGRAEETQYF,TGTGCCAGCAGCCAAGTCGGAAGGGCGGAAGAGACCCAGTACTTC
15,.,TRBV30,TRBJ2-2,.,CAWSVPGRVTGELFF,TGTGCCTGGAGTGTACCGGGCAGGGTAACCGGGGAGCTGTTTTTT
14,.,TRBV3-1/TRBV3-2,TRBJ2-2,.,CASSQIENTGELFF,TGTGCCAGCAGCCAAATCGAGAACACCGGGGAGCTGTTTTTT
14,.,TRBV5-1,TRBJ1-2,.,CASRVGGPNYGYTF,TGCGCCAGCAGGGTAGGGGGTCCTAACTATGGCTACACCTTC
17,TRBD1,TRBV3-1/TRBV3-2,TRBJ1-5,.,CASSPTHGQGSNQPQHF,TGTGCCAGCAGCCCCACACACGGACAGGGGAGCAATCAGCCCCAGCATTTT
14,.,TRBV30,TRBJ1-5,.,CAWSDRRVGQPQHF,TGTGCCTGGAGTGATCGCAGGGTGGGTCAGCCCCAGCATTTT
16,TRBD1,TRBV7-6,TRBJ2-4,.,CASSLAPGQGELKQYF,TGTGCCAGCAGCTTAGCCCCCGGACAGGGGGAGTTGAAGCAGTACTTC
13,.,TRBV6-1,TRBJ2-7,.,CASSLEKRYEQYF,TGTGCCAGCAGTTTGGAAAAGAGGTACGAGCAGTACTTC
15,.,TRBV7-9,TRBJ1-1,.,CASSLGGALSTEAFF,TGTGCCAGCAGCTTAGGGGGGGCGCTGAGCACTGAAGCTTTCTTT
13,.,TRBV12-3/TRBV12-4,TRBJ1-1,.,CASRPQQRSDAFF,TGTGCCAGCAGGCCCCAGCAGAGGTCCGACGCTTTCTTT
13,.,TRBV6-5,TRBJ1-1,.,CASSPKAGTEAFF,TGTGCCAGCAGCCCGAAGGCGGGCACTGAAGCTTTCTTT
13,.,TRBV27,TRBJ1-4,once,CASSTRDGEKLFF,TGTGCCAGCAGTACCCGGGACGGAGAAAAACTGTTTTTT
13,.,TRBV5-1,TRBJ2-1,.,CASSLRGENEQFF,TGCGCCAGCAGCTTACGAGGGGAGAATGAGCAGTTCTTC
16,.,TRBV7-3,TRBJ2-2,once,CASSHAATANTGELFF,TGTGCCAGCAGCCACGCCGCGACAGCGAACACCGGGGAGCTGTTTTTT
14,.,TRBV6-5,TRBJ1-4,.,CASRRTPRIEKLFF,TGTGCCAGCAGAAGGACCCCGCGGATTGAAAAACTGTTTTTT
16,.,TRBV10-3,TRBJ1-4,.,CAISERWAGKDEKLFF,TGTGCCATCAGTGAAAGGTGGGCAGGAAAGGATGAAAAACTGTTTTTT
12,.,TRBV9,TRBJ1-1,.,CASRGLNTEAFF,TGTGCCAGCAGAGGGTTGAACACTGAAGCTTTCTTT